The next 20 T cell receptor beta chains were all read from a single sample in a study of liver allograft versus peripheral blood T cells (dated by TCRdb to between 2020 and 2021). Regarding the complete study: The study compared the T cell receptor repertoires present in transplanted livers with the repertoires present in the peripheral blood of liver transplant recipients.

The sequencer was an Illumina MiSeq. Clones were called with MiXCR by TCRdb after fastp trimmed the public reads at Q25, and only in-frame beta chains were retained. Identical CDR3 protein sequences are pooled into one entry, listed with their most common genes and DNA. A total of 4,000 or so distinct CDR3 sequences appear in this sample, around 20% of them only once. 17% of the sample lies in the top ten. All receptors derive from a human patient who had a liver transplant. After a transplant, some T cells may be the graft donor's own cells.

Comment on this clonotype: A much more abundant neighbour one base away suggests this may be a read error. This rearrangement joins TRBV5-6 to TRBJ2-1; D is perhaps TRBD2 (6 bases). This CDR3 has 14 residues. CDR1 and CDR2 (germline): SGHDT, YYEEEE. The CDR3 coding sequence is TGTGTCAGCAGCTTGGAGGGTGTAGACAATGAGCAGTTCTTC. Its protein is CVSSLEGVDNEQFF.

By share, this clonotype counts as medium-sized. The chain joins TRBV27 to TRBJ2-7, with D hard to call. The germline V gene encodes CDR1 MNHEY and CDR2 SMNVEV (reference sequence). CDR3 length: 13 residues. Trimming left V 5 bases short and J 5 bases short, with 13 bases between. CDR3 sequence (DNA): TGTGCCAGCAGTCTCCCCCCAGGCGACGAGCAGTACTTC. As protein: CASSLPPGDEQYF.

By its share, this clonotype is medium-sized. This chain joins TRBV7-9 and TRBJ1-3, with D possibly being TRBD1 (5 bases). Trimming removed 4 bases from V and 5 bases from J, with 9 bases in between. The CDR3 is 13 amino acids. CDR1 is SEHNR, CDR2 FQNEAQ, per germline (reference sequence). The CDR3 loop is CASSYEGRNTIYF. The CDR3 bases are TGTGCCAGCAGCTACGAGGGGCGAAACACCATATATTTT.

A word on this clonotype: This is likely an artifact of a read error, given a far larger clone one base away. V gene TRBV6-1 combines with J gene TRBJ1-2; D unresolved. The CDR3 totals 13 residues. Germline V CDR1 and CDR2: MNHNS, SASEGT. Trimming took 5 bases from V and 4 from J, leaving 11 bases between them. CDR3 nucleotides: TGTGCCAGCAGTCTCGGTGTCGGCTATGGCTACACCTTC. Its protein is CASSLGVGYGYTF.

The chain combines TRBV5-6 with TRBJ2-7; 14 nucleotides align to TRBD2. The CDR3 contains 19 residues. Trimming at V came to 4 bases and at J to 6 bases, leaving 18 bases not matched to a gene. From germline, CDR1 is SGHDT and CDR2 YYEEEE. CDR3 in amino acids: CASSPTDVTSGRAWPEQYF. The CDR3 region has the DNA TGTGCCAGCAGCCCGACCGACGTGACTAGCGGGAGGGCCTGGCCCGAGCAGTACTTC.

This clonotype is labeled as medium-sized. The gene calls are TRBV27 and TRBJ1-2; TRBD1 matches 8 bases. Per germline, CDR1 MNHEY and CDR2 SMNVEV (reference sequence). The trim removed 3 bases at V and 6 bases at J, leaving 9 bases unmatched. The CDR3 contains 15 residues. The CDR3 nucleotides are TGTGCCAGCAGTTTTCAGCCAGGGGGCATCAATGGCTACACCTTC. This encodes CASSFQPGGINGYTF.

The chain combines TRBV16 with TRBJ1-1; D remains unclear. The germline V and J ends were trimmed by 2 bases and 4 bases, with 11 bases remaining between them. The CDR3 is 14 amino acids. The V gene's germline CDR1 is KGHSY and CDR2 FQNENV. The CDR3 bases are TGTGCCAGCAGCCAAGCGATGTGGGGCACTGAAGCTTTCTTT. Protein sequence: CASSQAMWGTEAFF.

This clonotype has a count of ten or more. This rearrangement joins TRBV20-1 to TRBJ2-1, with TRBD1 identical over 9 bases. CDR1 is DFQATT and CDR2 is SNEGSKA in the germline V gene (reference sequence). Trimming cost V 3 bases and J 2 bases; bases outside gene matches: 8. The CDR3 length is 16 residues. This CDR3 is CSARDRGFQTYNEQFF. The CDR3 bases are TGCAGTGCTAGGGACAGGGGCTTTCAAACCTACAATGAGCAGTTCTTC.

This clonotype is medium-sized by share. The chain recombines TRBV7-9 with TRBJ1-3; no clear D. The CDR3 is 17 amino acids. Germline CDR1 and CDR2: SEHNR and FQNEAQ (reference sequence). Deletions cut 2 bases from V and 0 bases from J, with 14 bases between. CDR3 DNA: TGTGCCAGCAGCTTATTGGGCGTGGGGAGCTCTGGAAACACCATATATTTT. It yields the protein CASSLLGVGSSGNTIYF.

In its sample, this clonotype ranks as medium-sized. The gene calls are TRBV7-9 and TRBJ2-2; 12 bases map to TRBD2. The CDR3 length is 16 residues. V trimming: 5 bases; J trimming: 0 bases; junction bases outside the gene matches: 1. Germline V CDR1 and CDR2: SEHNR, FQNEAQ (reference sequence). The CDR3 nucleotides are TGTGCCAGCAGCCGGACTAGCGGGGCGAACACCGGGGAGCTGTTTTTT. This codes for CASSRTSGANTGELFF.

The chain joins TRBV9 to TRBJ2-5; TRBD2 might be the D (7 bases). Germline V gives CDR1 SGDLS, CDR2 YYNGEE. The CDR3 contains 16 residues. V dropped 1 base and J dropped 5 bases, with 18 bases sitting between them. This CDR3 reads CASSVRWGGGLETQYF. CDR3 in DNA: TGTGCCAGCAGCGTAAGATGGGGGGGGGGGCTCGAGACCCAGTACTTC.

This clonotype is medium-sized (0.01 to 0.1%) by share. The chain uses TRBV19 and TRBJ2-7, with 10 bases fitting TRBD1. Germline V gene lookup returns CDR1 LNHDA and CDR2 SQIVND (reference sequence). This CDR3 has 15 residues. V dropped 5 bases and J dropped 0; count of bases not matched to a gene: 4. The CDR3 region has the DNA TGTGCCAGTAGTTTGGGACAGGGGCTCTCCTACGAGCAGTACTTC. Residues: CASSLGQGLSYEQYF.

Comment on this clonotype: A single base is all that separates this from a far larger clone, so a read error is likely. The chain joins TRBV29-1 to TRBJ2-1, with 9 bases matching TRBD1. The CDR3 has 14 amino acids. Germline V gives CDR1 SQVTM, CDR2 ANQGSEA. V shed 3 bases and J 10 bases; nucleotides not matched to a gene: 10. DNA for the CDR3: TGCAGCGTTGAGGGACAGGGTGGAACCTACGAGCAGTTCTTC. It yields the protein CSVEGQGGTYEQFF.

J is TRBJ2-7 and V is TRBV12-3 or TRBV12-4, with D maybe TRBD1 (6 bases). Trimming took off 6 bases at V and 1 base at J, with 10 bases between the two ends. There are 13 residues in the CDR3. Here the CDR3 reads CASSQQGSYEQYF. The CDR3 DNA is TGTGCCAGCAGCCAACAGGGTTCCTACGAGCAGTACTTC.

Notes on this clonotype: One base away lies a much larger clone, so this may be a sequencing read error. The genes are TRBV6-5 and TRBJ2-1; 8 bases are a match to TRBD2. Germline CDR1 MNHEY, CDR2 SVGAGI. The CDR3 is 15 amino acids. The CDR3 region has the DNA TGTGCCAGCAGTTACGGGCGGGAGGACTACAATGAGAAGTTCTTC. This translates into CASSYGREDYNEKFF.

The chain couples TRBV27 to TRBJ1-4; D is undetermined. The germline V and J ends were trimmed by 3 bases and 1 base, with 18 bases remaining between them. The CDR3 extends over 18 amino acids. In germline, CDR1 is MNHEY, CDR2 SMNVEV (reference sequence). The chain's CDR3 is CASSLGIRVRLTNEKLFF. The CDR3 region has the DNA TGTGCCAGCAGTTTGGGGATAAGAGTTCGTCTAACTAATGAAAAACTGTTTTTT.

The CDR3 sequence: CASRDRGSGANVLTF. The CDR3 coding sequence is TGTGCCAGTAGGGACAGGGGCTCTGGGGCCAACGTCCTGACTTTC. The chain couples TRBV19 to TRBJ2-6; 9 bases match TRBD1. Trimming removed 6 bases from V and 0 bases from J; junction bases left unmatched: 0. The CDR3 consists of 15 residues. Germline V gene sequence: CDR1 LNHDA, CDR2 SQIVND (reference sequence).

By its share, this clonotype is medium-sized. The chain is built from TRBV15 and TRBJ2-3; the D is unclear. Looked up from germline, CDR1 is LNHNV and CDR2 is YYDKDF (reference sequence). The length of the CDR3 is 14 residues. The V end lost 5 bases, the J end lost 2 bases, and 11 bases lay between the germline ends. In DNA form, the CDR3 reads TGTGCCACCAGCGCGGCTATTCTCACAGATACGCAGTATTTT. The encoded protein is CATSAAILTDTQYF.

The V call is TRBV19, the J call TRBJ2-7; 10 bases agree with TRBD2. CDR1 LNHDA and CDR2 SQIVND come from the germline V gene (reference sequence). The CDR3 consists of 14 residues. With V trimmed by 5 bases and J by 6 bases, 7 bases remained unmatched. The CDR3, as DNA: TGTGCCAGTAGTTCGAGGGGGACTAGCGCCGAGCAGTACTTC. This encodes CASSSRGTSAEQYF.

This clonotype is classed as medium-sized (0.01 to 0.1%). This sequence joins TRBV7-2 and TRBJ2-1, with 8 bases identical to TRBD2. CDR1 and CDR2 from the germline V gene are SGHTA and FQGNSA. The ends lost 3 bases at V and 6 bases at J; junction bases unmatched: 10. This CDR3 region has 16 residues. The CDR3, as DNA: TGTGCCAGCAGCTTGTTGGCGGGGGGAATTATCAATGAGCAGTTCTTC. Translation: CASSLLAGGIINEQFF. The full variable domain, rest sourced from reference TRBV7-2 and TRBJ2-1, is GAGVSQSPSNKVTEKGKDVELRCDPISGHTALYWYRQSLGQGLEFLIYFQGNSAPDKSGLPSDRFSAERTGGSVSTLTIQRTQQEDSAVYLCASSLLAGGIINEQFFGPGTRLTVL.